These 32 T cell receptor delta chains came from one sample sequenced in a study of γδ T cells in repeated Plasmodium falciparum infection. Vgamma9/Vdelta2+ and Vdelta2-negative gammadelta T cells were flow-sorted from PBMC for bulk sequencing. TCRdb reanalysed the multiplex PCR reads with CATT. The repertoire holds tens of thousands of delta-chain clones, around 1.7% seen once, with about 15% in the top ten. Sequenced sample: gamma-delta T cells from blood. These receptors came from a pool of human donors (malaria-infected and uninfected, not separated).

This clone was recorded at least ten times. The J gene is TRDJ1, the V gene TRDV1; 9 bases are shared with TRDD3. This CDR3 comprises 19 residues. V was pared by 3 bases and J by 0 bases, with 14 bases of the junction left unmatched. CDR1 is TSWWSYY, CDR2 QGS, per germline. The CDR3 here is CALGEAYVWGIPYTDKLIF. The CDR3 DNA is TGTGCTCTTGGGGAGGCCTATGTCTGGGGGATCCCGTACACCGATAAACTCATCTTT.

This clone was counted a few times. It differs at one base from a far larger clone, so likely a read error. Different DNA sequences within this sample yield the same CDR3. The chain links TRDV1 to TRDJ1; D is possibly TRDD3 (6 bases). TCRdb is silent on the J gene; assignment here came from matching the DNA to germline. With 1 base removed from V and 5 bases from J, the gap between germline ends came to 23 bases. Germline V lookup: CDR1 TSWWSYY, CDR2 QGS. CDR3 size: 18 residues. The CDR3: CALGERGPTIRGTDKLIF. DNA of the CDR3: TGTGCTCTTGGGGAACGAGGCCCTACCATACGGGGGACAGATAAACTCATCTTT.

This clone was counted a few times. With only one base between it and a far larger clone, this is likely a read error. This CDR3 is also generated by other DNA sequences in the sample. This chain connects TRDV1 to TRDJ3; 13 bases line up with TRDD3. TCRdb is silent on the J gene; assignment here came from matching the DNA to germline. Germline assignment: CDR1 TSWWSYY and CDR2 QGS. This CDR3 comprises 26 residues. Trimming cost V 1 base and J 0 bases; bases outside gene matches: 21. This chain's CDR3 is CALGEQGGSTGGYEVFSSWDTRQMFF. The CDR3 nucleotides are TGTGCTCTTGGGGAACAGGGGGGAAGTACTGGGGGATACGAAGTATTTTCCTCCTGGGACACCCGACAGATGTTTTTC.

As to this clone: A far bigger clonotype differs at one base, so this is likely a read error. The same CDR3 can be traced to other DNA sequences in this sample. CDR3 sequence (DNA): TGTGCTCTTGGGGAACTGCCTACAGGGTGGGGGATACGATGGGACACCCGACAGATGTTTTTC. It yields the protein CALGELPTGWGIRWDTRQMFF. The chain employs TRDV1 and TRDJ3; TRDD3 agrees at 11 bases. As TCRdb names no J gene, one was assigned here on the basis of a DNA match to germline. The CDR3 spans 21 residues. Germline CDR1 reads TSWWSYY; CDR2 reads QGS. J gave up 4 bases and V 0 bases, and 11 bases lay outside the gene matches.

On this clone: This likely traces to a read error, being one base from a far larger clone. The same CDR3 arises from other DNA sequences in this sample as well. This chain links TRDV1 with TRDJ1, with 10 bases lining up with TRDD3. TCRdb is silent on the J gene; assignment here came from matching the DNA to germline. CDR3 size: 24 residues. Per germline, CDR1 TSWWSYY and CDR2 QGS. Trimming removed 5 bases from V and 1 base from J; junction bases left unmatched: 31. CDR3 nucleotides: TGTGCTCTTGGGATTCTTCTAGGGGCCTTTCCTAGGACTGGGGGATTTGGGAGCACCGATAAACTCATCTTT. It is translated as CALGILLGAFPRTGGFGSTDKLIF.

This clone was picked up many times. A far larger clone differs by one base, so this is likely a read error. The same CDR3 is also encoded by other DNA sequences in this sample. J is TRDJ1 and V is TRDV1; D perhaps matches TRDD3 (5 bases). CDR3 length: 17 residues. Germline lookup yields CDR1 TSWWSYY and CDR2 QGS. In nucleotides, the CDR3 is TGTGCCCTTGGGGAAGTTACCGTACTGGTTTTCACCGATAAAGTCATCTTT. Translation gives CALGEVTVLVFTDKVIF.

In this sample, this clone turned up many times. The gene calls are TRDV1 and TRDJ1; TRDD3 aligns across 9 bases. With V trimmed by 6 bases and J by 0 bases, 17 bases remained unmatched. This CDR3 region has 19 residues. Germline V gene sequence: CDR1 TSWWSYY, CDR2 QGS. The CDR3 here is CALGGMGALLGENTDKLIF. The CDR3 DNA reads TGTGCTCTTGGTGGCATGGGGGCTCTACTGGGGGAGAACACCGATAAACTCATCTTT.

Notes on this clone: TCRdb attributes to this sequence the protein of a much larger clone, which differs from the DNA translation at residue 5; a read error is likely, and the protein displayed is translated from the DNA. J is TRDJ1 and V is TRDV3; 8 positions agree with TRDD3. The J gene, missing from TCRdb, was assigned here through DNA to germline matching. The CDR3 loop spans 21 amino acids. Germline CDR1 reads TVYSNPD; CDR2 reads GDNSRS (reference sequence). Trimming took 3 bases from V and 4 from J; bases not matched to a gene: 31. CDR3 nucleotides: TGTGCCTTCAGAGAACAACTTCTCTTGTTCGCTGGGGGAGAGGGATTCGATAAACTCATCTTT. It encodes CAFREQLLLFAGGEGFDKLIF.

Concerning this clone: TCRdb's listed protein matches a much larger clone and diverges from this DNA's translation at residue 9, likely through a read error; the protein shown comes from the DNA. The chain is built from TRDV1 and TRDJ1; 11 nucleotides agree with TRDD3. Germline matching of the DNA provided the J gene here, since TCRdb leaves it blank. The J segment lost 0 bases and the V segment lost 0 bases, leaving 24 bases of the junction unmatched. The CDR3 loop spans 24 amino acids. In germline, CDR1 is TSWWSYY, CDR2 QGS. CDR3 sequence: CALGELRSHLLRTGGYIHTDKLIF. CDR3 coding DNA: TGTGCTCTTGGGGAACTCAGATCCCACCTCCTTCGTACTGGGGGATATATCCACACCGATAAACTCATCTTT.

In the case of this clone: This likely reflects a read error, since a far larger clone is one base away. At the DNA level, this CDR3 is encoded by other sequences in the same sample as well. This chain uses TRDV1 with TRDJ1, with no clear D. Trimming removed 3 bases from V and 0 bases from J, with 26 bases in between. Germline loops: CDR1 TSWWSYY, CDR2 QGS. The CDR3 sequence is 20 residues long. In nucleotides, the CDR3 is TGTGCTCTTGGGGAGCCCGCAACTCAGGTAGTGATGGCGTACACCGATAAACTCATCTTT. Encoded protein: CALGEPATQVVMAYTDKLIF.

A word on this clone: Translating this DNA gives a protein that differs at residue 15 from the TCRdb one, which belongs to a much larger clone; a read error is likely, and the protein shown is this translation. V is TRDV1 and J is TRDJ1; weak D call: TRDD3 (5 bases). Matching the DNA to germline supplied the J gene, which TCRdb does not give. V was trimmed by 0 bases and J by 0 bases, leaving 35 bases between them. The CDR3 length is 24 residues. Germline assignment: CDR1 TSWWSYY and CDR2 QGS. CDR3 sequence (DNA): TGTGCTCTTGGGGAACTTCTAATTTTTCCGCTGCCACGGTGGGGTACGCCCCACACCGATAAACTCATCTTT. As protein: CALGELLIFPLPRWGTPHTDKLIF.

This clone has more than one count but fewer than ten. A far larger clone is a single base away, which makes a read error likely. The same CDR3 can be traced to other DNA sequences in this sample. J is TRDJ1 and V is TRDV3; TRDD3 matches at 9 bases. The J gene, absent from TCRdb, was called here by matching the DNA to germline. This CDR3 comprises 21 residues. With V trimmed by 4 bases and J by 2 bases, 29 bases remained unmatched. Germline lookup yields CDR1 TVYSNPD and CDR2 GDNSRS (reference sequence). The CDR3 nucleotides read TGTGCCTGCAAAACTCTTCACGATTATTTTAGGGGATACGCACGGACCGATAAACTCATCTTT. Its protein product is CACKTLHDYFRGYARTDKLIF.

On this clone: TCRdb's listed protein matches a much larger clone and diverges from this DNA's translation at residue 10, likely through a read error; the protein shown comes from the DNA. The chain employs TRDV2 and TRDJ3, with D hard to call. This CDR3 region has 22 residues. Germline CDR1 reads GEAIGNYY; CDR2 reads EKD. The ends were cut back, 3 bases at V and 0 bases at J, with 26 bases in the middle. CDR3 DNA sequence: TGTGCCTGTGACTCCGGCGCGTTTACTAGGGGCCCGAGCTCCTGGGACACCCGACAGATGTTTTTC. The encoded protein is CACDSGAFTRGPSSWDTRQMFF.

This clone has more than one count but fewer than ten. A read error is the likely source, as a far larger clone sits one nucleotide away. Additional DNA sequences in this sample encode the identical CDR3. The chain couples TRDV2 to TRDJ1; maybe TRDD3 (5 bases). CDR3 length: 14 residues. Per germline, CDR1 GEAIGNYY and CDR2 EKD. Trimming shortened V by 1 base and J by 1 base, and 9 bases separated the two germline ends. Written as DNA, the CDR3 is TGTGCCTGTGACACGCTAGGGGGCACCGATAAACTCATCTTT. Residues: CACDTLGGTDKLIF.

This clone was recorded many times. The protein held in TCRdb is that of a much larger clone and does not match this DNA's translation at residue 12, likely because of a read error; the protein shown is translated from the DNA. The CDR3 loop reads CALGEPLFGVESFWTDKLIF. CDR3 nucleotides: TGTGCTCTTGGGGAACCCCTCTTCGGTGTGGAATCGTTTTGGACCGATAAACTCATCTTT. The chain uses TRDV1 and TRDJ1; D is unresolved. Because TCRdb records no J gene, it was assigned here through a match of the DNA to germline. V was cut by 1 base and J by 2 bases, with 26 bases left in between. The germline V gene encodes CDR1 TSWWSYY and CDR2 QGS. The length of the CDR3 is 20 residues.

In the case of this clone: The protein TCRdb lists belongs to a much larger clone and differs from this DNA's translation at residue 4, which points to a read error; the protein shown is made from the DNA. The rearrangement uses TRDV1 and TRDJ3, with 11 bases matching TRDD3. TCRdb leaves out the J gene; it was filled in here by matching the DNA to germline. In germline, CDR1 is TSWWSYY, CDR2 QGS. This CDR3 is 23 amino acids long. The CDR3 bases are TGTGCTCTTAGGGAAAGGTCCCTCTTGGGTCTGGGGGATACAGTCTGGGACACCCGACAGATGTTTTTC. This gives the protein CALRERSLLGLGDTVWDTRQMFF.

This clone has a count of ten or more. TCRdb's listed protein matches a much larger clone and diverges from this DNA's translation at residue 13, likely through a read error; the protein shown comes from the DNA. The J gene is TRDJ1, the V gene TRDV1; 9 nucleotides match TRDD3. The germline gives CDR1 TSWWSYY, CDR2 QGS. CDR3 size: 19 residues. V shed 8 bases and J 2 bases; nucleotides not matched to a gene: 21. CDR3 DNA sequence: TGTGCTCTTATCATTACCCATGGTTATTTACTGGGGGAGACCGATAAACTCATCTTT. It translates to CALIITHGYLLGETDKLIF.

This clone was seen repeatedly, ten times or more. A far larger clone is only one base removed, so a read error is likely. The same CDR3 also results from other DNA sequences found in this sample. V usage is TRDV1 and J usage is TRDJ1, with a possible D match to TRDD2 (6 bases). Germline assignment: CDR1 TSWWSYY and CDR2 QGS. This CDR3 is built from 18 residues. CDR3 bases: TGTGCTCTTGGAGAACTTCCTCTACGAAACTCGGGCACCGATAAACTCATCTTT. Translated: CALGELPLRNSGTDKLIF.

This clone showed up many times. The protein that TCRdb holds for this DNA derives from a much larger clone and differs from the translated DNA at residue 3, which likely indicates a read error; the protein shown here is translated from the DNA. The V call is TRDV1, the J call TRDJ1; 10 nucleotides match TRDD3. No J segment appears in TCRdb, so it was assigned here by matching the sequence to germline. The CDR3 contains 17 residues. Germline V CDR1 and CDR2: TSWWSYY, QGS. CDR3: CAFGEAVYWGMADKLIF. For the CDR3, the DNA is TGTGCTTTTGGGGAAGCTGTGTACTGGGGGATGGCCGATAAACTCATCTTT.

Comments on this clone: This probably arose from a read error, given a far larger clone one base away. Other DNA sequences of this sample code for an identical CDR3. The V and J genes are TRAV38-2/DV8 and TRDJ1; 8 bases agree with TRDD3. Assignment of the J gene here rests on matching the DNA to germline, because TCRdb gives none. The CDR3 sequence is 19 residues long. The germline V gene has CDR1 TSESDYY and CDR2 QEAYKQQN. V lost 3 bases and J lost 5; bases outside the gene matches: 21. The CDR3 DNA is TGTGCTTATAGGATCCGCTTGGTGGGGGATCCTGTAGGCACTGATAAACTCATCTTT. This gives the protein CAYRIRLVGDPVGTDKLIF.

On this clone: A far larger clone is just one base off, so this is likely a read error. This same CDR3 is encoded by further DNA sequences in the sample. The rearrangement uses TRDV2 and TRDJ1; 11 bases align to TRDD3. Assignment of the J gene here rests on matching the DNA to germline, because TCRdb gives none. CDR1 GEAIGNYY and CDR2 EKD come from the germline V gene. The CDR3 consists of 19 residues. DNA for the CDR3: TGTGCCTGTGACACCGGGATGGGGGATACGGATTCGTACACTGATAAACTCATCTTT. Translated, it gives CACDTGMGDTDSYTDKLIF.

This clone was counted between two and nine times. TCRdb has a much larger clone's protein, which differs at residue 11 from the translation of this DNA, likely because of a read error; what is shown is the protein translated from the DNA. The chain combines TRDV1 with TRDJ1; weak D call: TRDD3 (5 bases). Trimming took 2 bases from V and 0 from J, leaving 31 bases between them. CDR1 is TSWWSYY and CDR2 is QGS in the germline V gene. The CDR3 has 22 residues. The CDR3 coding sequence is TGTGCTCTTGGGGAATGGCTCCCAACCCCTGAGGGATTTAGGGGAGACACCGATAAACTCATCTTT. Translated, it gives CALGEWLPTPEGFRGDTDKLIF.

This clone occurred a few times. This rearrangement joins TRDV1 to TRDJ1, with 12 bases lining up with TRDD3. The J gene was missing in TCRdb and was found by matching the end of the DNA to germline. V lost 0 bases and J lost 6; bases outside the gene matches: 20. The germline V gene has CDR1 TSWWSYY and CDR2 QGS. The CDR3 is 21 residues long. The CDR3 nucleotides are TGTGCTCTTGGGGAACTTCACATCCGTACTGGGGGATACCGGCTAGCTTATAAACTCATCTTT. Residues: CALGELHIRTGGYRLAYKLIF.

About this clone itself: This DNA's translation and the protein TCRdb lists, from a much larger clone, do not match at residue 6, likely due to a read error; the protein shown is translated from the DNA. The rearrangement links TRDV1 to TRDJ1; D might be TRDD3 (6 bases). The CDR3 runs to 22 residues. The germline gives CDR1 TSWWSYY, CDR2 QGS. Written as DNA, the CDR3 is TGTGCTCTTGGGGAATCTCGGAGAAGAGATACGCGGACACCATTCCACAGCGATAAAGTCATCTTT. Translating it yields CALGESRRRDTRTPFHSDKVIF.

As regards this clone: TCRdb's protein, taken from a much larger clone, differs from this DNA's translation at residue 12, likely owing to a read error; the protein displayed comes from the DNA. The chain has TRDV2 and TRDJ1; tentative D call: TRDD3 (5 bases). No J segment appears in TCRdb, so it was assigned here by matching the sequence to germline. CDR3 size: 19 residues. Between the trimmed V and J ends, which lost 0 bases and 0 bases, there was a span of 22 bases. The germline gives CDR1 GEAIGNYY, CDR2 EKD. The CDR3 loop is CACDTGALRGGVYTDKLIF. The CDR3 DNA is TGTGCCTGTGACACCGGCGCTTTACGGGGGGGCGTGTACACCGATAAACTCATCTTT.

At least ten counts were recorded for this clone. TCRdb has a much larger clone's protein, which differs at residue 16 from the translation of this DNA, likely because of a read error; what is shown is the protein translated from the DNA. This chain connects TRDV2 to TRDJ1; maybe TRDD3 (6 bases). No J gene was available from TCRdb, and it was assigned here by a germline match of the DNA. Germline-derived CDR1 and CDR2 are GEAIGNYY and EKD. There are 20 residues in the CDR3. The CDR3 loop reads CACDHPQSWGSSAYTGKLIF. CDR3 sequence (DNA): TGTGCCTGTGACCATCCTCAATCCTGGGGATCATCTGCGTACACCGGTAAACTCATCTTT.

Points on this clone: The mismatch at residue 7 between this DNA's translation and the TCRdb protein of a much larger clone likely reflects a read error; the protein shown is translated from the DNA. The chain combines TRDV1 with TRDJ1; no clear D gene. The germline V and J ends were trimmed by 7 bases and 1 base, with 10 bases remaining between them. The CDR3 runs 13 residues. The germline CDR1 and CDR2 sequences are TSWWSYY and QGS. The CDR3 coding sequence is TGTGCTCTTGAGTCCGGATGCACCGATAAACTCATCTTT. This codes for CALESGCTDKLIF.

This clone was seen a handful of times. TCRdb records a much larger clone's protein for this DNA, with a difference at residue 6 that likely arises from a read error; the protein given is the translation of the DNA. The V and J genes are TRDV1 and TRDJ1; D is unclear. V was cut by 6 bases and J by 3 bases, with 23 bases left in between. The CDR3 runs 17 residues. In germline, CDR1 is TSWWSYY, CDR2 QGS. CDR3 loop: CALGTVGSLRFADKLIF. In nucleotides, the CDR3 is TGTGCTCTTGGAACAGTGGGTTCCCTGAGATTCGCCGATAAACTCATCTTT.

This clone has ten or more counts. Only one base separates this from a far larger clonotype, so it likely reflects a read error. This same CDR3 is encoded by further DNA sequences in the sample. The CDR3 spells CALGELTGSGYGADKLIF. The CDR3 DNA is TGTGCTCTTGGGGAACTAACGGGTTCAGGATACGGAGCCGATAAGCTCATCTTT. This chain uses TRDV1 with TRDJ1; TRDD3 aligns across 7 bases. Germline loops: CDR1 TSWWSYY, CDR2 QGS. The CDR3 has 18 amino acids.

This clone was counted at least ten times. A much larger clone differs by one base, so this may be a read error. This sequence joins TRDV1 and TRDJ1; 7 nucleotides match TRDD2. From germline, CDR1 is TSWWSYY and CDR2 QGS. The trim removed 5 bases at V and 0 bases at J, leaving 18 bases unmatched. This CDR3 spans 19 amino acids. CDR3 in DNA: TGTGCTCTTGGGACCTCTATTCCTACAGTGCGGGAGTACACCGATAAACTCATCTTT. This codes for CALGTSIPTVREYTDKLIF.

For this clone: The TCRdb protein, from a much larger clone, departs from this DNA's translation at residue 13, likely by read error; the protein shown derives from the DNA. The chain links TRDV3 to TRDJ1; 8 positions match TRDD3. The CDR3 is 20 residues long. Looked up from germline, CDR1 is TVYSNPD and CDR2 is GDNSRS (reference sequence). V was pared by 4 bases and J by 0 bases, with 25 bases of the junction left unmatched. As DNA, the CDR3 is TGTGCCTCCTTTGGTCCCGATAGTACTGGGGGGAGATCCTACACCGATAAACTCATCTTT. Amino acids: CASFGPDSTGGRSYTDKLIF.

Notes on this clone: A read error likely explains why the TCRdb protein, taken from a much larger clone, differs from this DNA's translation at residue 5; the protein shown is translated from the DNA. The chain has TRDV1 and TRDJ1, with TRDD3 identical over 7 bases. Germline assignment: CDR1 TSWWSYY and CDR2 QGS. The CDR3 length is 21 residues. The trim removed 4 bases at V and 0 bases at J, leaving 23 bases unmatched. In DNA, the CDR3 is TGTGCTCTTGGGGGAGTCTTAAACGGGCCTTCTGGGGGCTCGTACACCGATAAACTCATCTTT. Translated: CALGGVLNGPSGGSYTDKLIF.